A single TCR beta chain is shown here with its context. Its antigen is not known. The record originates from a study of CD8 T cells in ankylosing spondylitis. Trimming cost V 3 bases and J 1 base, with 13 bases left between them. The CDR3 length is 16 residues. CDR1 and CDR2 from the germline V gene are SGDLS and YYNGEE. Using its own MiXCR run on the 5' RACE reads, TCRdb lists one record per CDR3 protein. The sample lists around 7,000 distinct CDR3 sequences, more than 8% occurring once. General observations from the study: Disease-associated clonotypes exhibited CD8+ identity and were relatively infrequent in peripheral blood. Seemingly distinctive of ankylosing spondylitis blood was a TCR beta motif formed by eight highly homologous variants.

Input material: blood, either unsorted or a sorted T cell fraction (not recorded which). The chain combines TRBV9 with TRBJ2-2; perhaps TRBD2 as D (5 bases). The clonotype originates from a male donor with ankylosing spondylitis or in good health (not recorded which). The CDR3 coding sequence is TGTGCCAGCAGCGATACTGCTAGCCAGAACACCGGGGAGCTGTTTTTT. Translation gives CASSDTASQNTGELFF.